Listed below are T cell receptor beta chains from one sample, sequenced in a study of cytomegalovirus exposure and HLA in healthy donors. Assay used: immunoSEQ multiplex PCR; TCRdb lists only in-frame clones, some missing. Among about 130,000 clones, about 74% were seen once, and the ten largest hold 5.8%. The specimen was PBMCs. Receptors were obtained from a woman aged 50 to 60 in good health and CMV-seropositive. The CDR3 runs from the conserved cysteine through the conserved F or W.

>TRBV7-2
CASSSDRVSNTGELFF
>TRBV5-1
CASSLGNYNSPLHF
>TRBV18
CASSPSQGATEAFF
>TRBV6-4
CASSELSGVQPQHF
>TRBV5-4
CASSSSAGYGYTF
>TRBV9
CASSARSSGTTKTQYF
>TRBV30
CAWSVLGRGQPQHF
>TRBV6-1
CASTFPVGGNEQYF
>TRBV2
CASSGQVDQPQHF
>TRBV13
CASSPPRDQRGYNEQFF
>TRBV4-1
CASSLSGDRGNTIYF
>TRBV27
CASRPGTGNGYGYTF
>TRBV23-1
CASSRDRGPGGVNTEAFF
>TRBV6-6
CASSIRVTGELFF
>TRBV18
CASSPGGIGESGQPQHF
>TRBV4-3
CASSRESVGWSGYTF
>TRBV19
CASSTMGGSRTEAFF
>TRBV4-2
CASSQVPRGGHNEQFF
>TRBV18
CASSPPVRSGYTF
>TRBV11-3
CASSFEQGRELFF
>TRBV7-8
CASSFDRGWDGYTF
>TRBV2
CASSRDTNTGELFF
>TRBV5-6
CASSLTGDRANEKLFF
>TRBV11-2
CASSHPGGNGYTF
>TRBV29-1
CSLTGDVGGEQFF
>TRBV23-1
CASSQRTGREQYF
>TRBV5-6
CASSLEFSVPGANVLTF
>TRBV6-5
CASSLTGRSYEQYF
>TRBV7-2
CASSFDRGTYNEQFF
>TRBV5-4
CASSLGTRNTGELFF
>TRBV6-5
CASSSPGDTEAFF